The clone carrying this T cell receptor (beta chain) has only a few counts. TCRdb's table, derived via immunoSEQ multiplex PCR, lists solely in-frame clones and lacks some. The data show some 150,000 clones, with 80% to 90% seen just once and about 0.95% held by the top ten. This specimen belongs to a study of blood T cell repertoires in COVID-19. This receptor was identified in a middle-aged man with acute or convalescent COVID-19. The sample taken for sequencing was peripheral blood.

For the CDR3, the DNA is TGTGCCAGCAGTGCGGGCACTGAAGCTTTCTTT. It yields the protein CASSAGTEAFF. The chain links TRBV2 to TRBJ1-1; D remains unclear. From germline, CDR1 is SNHLY and CDR2 FYNNEI. This CDR3 contains 11 residues. The V and J ends lost 4 bases and 4 bases respectively, with 4 bases between them.